This entry lists 24 T cell receptor beta chains sequenced from one sample in a study of technical replicates of blood from several donors. Libraries were prepared by immunoSEQ multiplex PCR; TCRdb keeps only in-frame clonotypes and omits some of them. The table lists approximately 78,000 clones, about nine tenths of them singletons. Specimen: T cells isolated from PBMCs. The receptors here all came from a human donor in good health.

DNA of the CDR3: TGTGCCAGCAGCGTAGCGACAGGGACCTATGGCTACACCTTC. This encodes CASSVATGTYGYTF. The chain has TRBV2 and TRBJ1-2, with 7 bases identical to TRBD1. CDR3 length: 14 residues. V dropped 6 bases and J dropped 4; count of bases not matched to a gene: 8. CDR1 and CDR2 from the germline V gene are SNHLY and FYNNEI.

The chain is built from TRBV7-9 and TRBJ1-5; tentatively, D is TRBD1 (5 bases). V dropped 1 base and J dropped 9 bases, with 13 bases sitting between them. In germline, CDR1 is SEHNR, CDR2 FQNEAQ (reference sequence). This CDR3 is 14 amino acids long. CDR3 coding DNA: TGTGCCAGCAGCTTAGAAGGGGCAGGGCGGCCCCAGCATTTT. Translating it yields CASSLEGAGRPQHF.

This chain uses TRBV11-3 with TRBJ1-4; D is possibly TRBD1 (5 bases). Germline values: CDR1 SGHNT, CDR2 YENEEA. CDR3 length equals 16 residues. Trimming took off 5 bases at V and 0 bases at J, with 13 bases between the two ends. The CDR3 sequence: CASSRSRQSTNEKLFF. The CDR3 DNA follows: TGTGCCAGCAGCCGTTCCCGACAGTCAACTAATGAAAAACTGTTTTTT. The full variable domain, in which reference TRBV11-3 and TRBJ1-4 provide the parts outside the CDR3, is EAGVVQSPRYKIIEKKQPVAFWCNPISGHNTLYWYLQNLGQGPELLIRYENEEAVDDSQLPKDRFSAERLKGVDSTLKIQPAELGDSAVYLCASSRSRQSTNEKLFFGSGTQLSVL.

The chain combines TRBV10-1 with TRBJ2-7; 7 nucleotides line up with TRBD1. The junction had 7 bases not matched to a gene; V was cut back by 8 bases and J by 0 bases. This CDR3 has 14 residues. The germline gives CDR1 WNHNN, CDR2 SYGVQD (reference sequence). DNA of the CDR3: TGCGCCAGCGCCGAGACAGGGAGCTCCTACGAGCAGTACTTC. Translation: CASAETGSSYEQYF.

The chain couples TRBV29-1 to TRBJ1-1; D might be TRBD1 (5 bases). Trimming took off 2 bases at V and 3 bases at J, with 10 bases between the two ends. This CDR3 is built from 13 residues. Germline V gives CDR1 SQVTM, CDR2 ANQGSEA. The chain's CDR3 is CSVEQTAYTEAFF. CDR3 bases: TGCAGCGTTGAACAGACAGCTTACACTGAAGCTTTCTTT.

CDR3 in DNA: TGTGCTCAGTCCCTAAGACAGGATATCACTAATGAAAAACTGTTTTTT. Protein product: CAQSLRQDITNEKLFF. The rearrangement joins TRBV30 to TRBJ1-4, with D maybe TRBD1 (6 bases). Germline assignment: CDR1 GTSNPN and CDR2 SVGIG (reference sequence). This CDR3 is built from 16 residues.

The genes are TRBV29-1 and TRBJ2-7; D is uncertain. From germline, CDR1 is SQVTM and CDR2 ANQGSEA. Trimming left V 2 bases short and J 2 bases short, with 7 bases between. The CDR3 loop spans 12 amino acids. CDR3 sequence reads: CSVETETYEQYF. The CDR3 nucleotides are TGCAGCGTTGAAACAGAGACCTACGAGCAGTACTTC.

This rearrangement joins TRBV5-4 to TRBJ1-4, with 11 bases aligning to TRBD1. This CDR3 comprises 16 residues. J gave up 2 bases and V 3 bases, and 3 bases lay outside the gene matches. Germline V gives CDR1 SGHNT, CDR2 YYREEE (reference sequence). In nucleotides, the CDR3 is TGTGCCAGCAGCTACGGGGACAGGGGGACTAATGAAAAACTGTTTTTT. As protein: CASSYGDRGTNEKLFF.

The V and J genes are TRBV6-5 and TRBJ2-7, with a weak D call TRBD1 (6 bases). The germline CDR1 and CDR2 sequences are MNHEY and SVGAGI. Trimming removed 4 bases from V and 3 bases from J, with 16 bases in between. This CDR3 is 15 amino acids long. CDR3 residues: CASSFRQVGGYEQYF. The CDR3 DNA follows: TGTGCCAGCAGTTTCCGACAGGTCGGTGGCTACGAGCAGTACTTC.

This CDR3 is CAWSSAGTGFGYTF. Written as DNA, the CDR3 is TGTGCCTGGAGTTCAGCCGGGACAGGGTTTGGCTACACCTTC. V is TRBV30 and J is TRBJ1-2, with 9 bases identical to TRBD1. Germline V lookup: CDR1 GTSNPN, CDR2 SVGIG (reference sequence). The V segment lost 2 bases and the J segment 7 bases; nucleotides outside the gene matches: 8. The CDR3 has 14 residues.

The chain combines TRBV6-1 with TRBJ2-7; TRBD2 agrees at 8 bases. The length of the CDR3 is 13 residues. Trimming took 4 bases from V and 3 from J; bases not matched to a gene: 2. From germline, CDR1 is MNHNS and CDR2 SASEGT. The CDR3 bases are TGTGCCAGCAGTGCTAGCGGGCTCTACGAGCAGTACTTC. It translates to CASSASGLYEQYF.

The gene calls are TRBV27 and TRBJ1-5; D possibly corresponds to TRBD1 (5 bases). Germline-derived CDR1 and CDR2 are MNHEY and SMNVEV (reference sequence). Deletions cut 8 bases from V and 7 bases from J, with 12 bases between. The CDR3 length is 12 residues. CDR3 protein: CASGPGYQPQHF. The CDR3 bases are TGTGCCAGCGGACCAGGGTACCAGCCCCAGCATTTT.

The chain recombines TRBV10-1 with TRBJ1-1; D is unresolved. Germline V gives CDR1 WNHNN, CDR2 SYGVQD (reference sequence). Deletions cut 0 bases from V and 1 base from J, with 6 bases between. The CDR3 consists of 14 residues. CDR3 sequence: CASSESAGNTEAFF. The CDR3, as DNA: TGCGCCAGCAGTGAGTCGGCAGGGAACACTGAAGCTTTCTTT.

The chain couples TRBV14 to TRBJ2-7, with TRBD1 matching 7 bases. CDR1 and CDR2 (germline): SGHDN, FVKESK. V lost 6 bases and J lost 2; bases outside the gene matches: 10. CDR3 size: 15 residues. CDR3 bases: TGTGCCAGCAGTCAATCAGACAGGGAGACCTACGAGCAGTACTTC. Translating gives CASSQSDRETYEQYF.

This clone came up once. The CDR3 here is CASSQDTGGLTEAFF. The CDR3 DNA reads as TGCGCCAGCAGCCAAGATACAGGGGGCTTGACTGAAGCTTTCTTT. This chain links TRBV4-1 with TRBJ1-1, with 9 positions matching TRBD1. Germline CDR1 and CDR2: MGHRA and YSYEKL. The CDR3 runs to 15 residues. Trimming at V came to 0 bases and at J to 5 bases, leaving 4 bases not matched to a gene.

The chain joins TRBV28 to TRBJ2-3; no definite D call. CDR3 length equals 16 residues. Trimming left V 2 bases short and J 3 bases short, with 15 bases between. Germline assignment: CDR1 MDHEN and CDR2 SYDVKM. The DNA for the CDR3 is TGTGCCAGCAGTTTAGCGGAGTCAAGTACGACAGATACGCAGTATTTT. This codes for CASSLAESSTTDTQYF.

The rearrangement joins TRBV2 to TRBJ1-5, with TRBD1 identical over 7 bases. After removal of 8 bases from V and 2 bases from J, the junction contained 9 bases not matched to a gene. CDR1 and CDR2 from the germline V gene are SNHLY and FYNNEI. The length of the CDR3 is 15 residues. DNA of the CDR3: TGTGCCAGCCACGAGGGGGACAGTCGCAATCAGCCCCAGCATTTT. It yields the protein CASHEGDSRNQPQHF.

The V call is TRBV5-4, the J call TRBJ2-7; D gene unclear. The CDR3 has 14 amino acids. V was pared by 0 bases and J by 3 bases, with 10 bases between. Germline loops: CDR1 SGHNT, CDR2 YYREEE (reference sequence). The CDR3 DNA is TGTGCCAGCAGCTTGGCCTCTTCGGGCTACGAGCAGTACTTC. Protein: CASSLASSGYEQYF.

The CDR3 protein is CASSPGTSGSHEQYF. CDR3 in DNA: TGTGCCAGCAGCCCCGGGACTAGCGGTTCCCACGAGCAGTACTTC. The V and J genes are TRBV11-3 and TRBJ2-7, with TRBD2 identical over 11 bases. Germline CDR1 SGHNT, CDR2 YENEEA. The CDR3 has 15 amino acids. V shed 5 bases and J 5 bases; nucleotides not matched to a gene: 8.

The rearrangement uses TRBV19 and TRBJ2-7; 8 bases fit TRBD2. There are 14 residues in the CDR3. Germline CDR1 LNHDA, CDR2 SQIVND (reference sequence). V lost 3 bases, J lost 7 bases, and 8 bases stayed unmatched. CDR3 in amino acids: CASSIERENGEQYF. For the CDR3, the DNA is TGTGCCAGTAGTATTGAGCGGGAGAATGGGGAGCAGTACTTC.

This clone was observed a handful of times. This sequence joins TRBV4-1 and TRBJ1-5; D not certain. The CDR3 loop spans 13 amino acids. The germline V gene encodes CDR1 MGHRA and CDR2 YSYEKL. V was clipped by 0 bases and J by 7 bases, with 7 bases between them. The CDR3 spells CASSQEFRQPQHF. The CDR3 coding sequence is TGCGCCAGCAGCCAAGAATTTCGGCAGCCCCAGCATTTT.

This chain links TRBV4-2 with TRBJ2-7, with 8 bases matching TRBD2. This CDR3 region has 15 residues. V lost 4 bases to trimming and J lost 3 bases; unmatched junction nucleotides: 8. CDR1 is LGHNA and CDR2 is YNFKEQ in the germline V gene. The CDR3 DNA sequence: TGTGCCAGCAGCCCCCCGGGACTAGATATCTACGAGCAGTACTTC. Encoded protein: CASSPPGLDIYEQYF.

The chain couples TRBV13 to TRBJ2-1; 7 nucleotides agree with TRBD1. V was pared by 5 bases and J by 0 bases, with 4 bases of the junction left unmatched. This CDR3 is built from 15 residues. Germline V lookup: CDR1 PRHDT, CDR2 FYEKMQ (reference sequence). The CDR3 is CASSRDSPSYNEQFF. In nucleotides, the CDR3 is TGTGCCAGCAGCCGGGACAGCCCCTCCTACAATGAGCAGTTCTTC.

V usage is TRBV7-2 and J usage is TRBJ1-1; no reliable D call. This CDR3 has 15 residues. Trimming shortened V by 3 bases and J by 1 base, and 12 bases separated the two germline ends. The germline gives CDR1 SGHTA, CDR2 FQGNSA. The CDR3 bases are TGTGCCAGCAGCTTGTGGGCGCAGGAGAACACTGAAGCTTTCTTT. It translates to CASSLWAQENTEAFF.